The present TCR beta chain was sequenced within a study of PD-1 blockade in classical Hodgkin lymphoma. Findings and caveats of the study: Before treatment, TCR diversity in newly diagnosed patients was reportedly lower than in healthy donors. The authors excluded patients who started nivolumab under 1 year after ASCT. CD4+ TCR diversity climbed significantly by C4D1, unlike CD8+ TCR diversity.

TCRdb's table, derived via immunoSEQ multiplex PCR, lists solely in-frame clones and lacks some. The profile shows 120,000 to 150,000 clones, nearly 80% of them singletons. The J segment lost 5 bases and the V segment lost 4 bases, leaving 9 bases of the junction unmatched. This CDR3 spans 17 amino acids. Germline V lookup: CDR1 SGDLS, CDR2 YYNGEE. For this clone: Its antigen is unidentified.

Brentuximab vedotin exposure varied, and every patient relapsed after autologous stem cell transplantation. This material consisted of peripheral blood mononuclear cells (PBMCs), taken before the second cycle of nivolumab. The chain combines TRBV9 with TRBJ2-3, with 14 positions matching TRBD2. This sequence was found in a human donor with classical Hodgkin lymphoma. CDR3 nucleotides: TGTGCCAGCAGCAACCGACTAGCGGGAGGGCCGGGAGATACGCAGTATTTT. It is translated as CASSNRLAGGPGDTQYF.